This T cell receptor (beta chain) was observed in a study of early T cells in non-severe SARS-CoV-2 infection. The overall study: Bulk RNA isolated from unsorted whole blood underwent sequencing; chains were not paired.

Each CDR3 protein is one row after TCRdb ran MiXCR on the 5' RACE reads. The sample holds fewer than 70,000 distinct CDR3 sequences, about 4.9% seen once. In this sample, this clonotype turned up many times. The CDR3 covers 14 residues. CDR1 SGHVS and CDR2 FNYEAQ come from the germline V gene. With 5 bases removed from V and 0 bases from J, the gap between germline ends came to 10 bases. This receptor was obtained from an adult who was a healthcare worker with PCR-confirmed SARS-CoV-2 infection or an uninfected control (not recorded which). The donor label of this sample is uncertain. The chain carries TRBV7-6 and TRBJ1-1, with D perhaps matching TRBD1 (6 bases). The sequencing used whole blood, collected at baseline. The CDR3, as DNA: TGTGCCAGCAGCCCAACAGGGTTGAACACTGAAGCTTTCTTT. Translating it yields CASSPTGLNTEAFF.